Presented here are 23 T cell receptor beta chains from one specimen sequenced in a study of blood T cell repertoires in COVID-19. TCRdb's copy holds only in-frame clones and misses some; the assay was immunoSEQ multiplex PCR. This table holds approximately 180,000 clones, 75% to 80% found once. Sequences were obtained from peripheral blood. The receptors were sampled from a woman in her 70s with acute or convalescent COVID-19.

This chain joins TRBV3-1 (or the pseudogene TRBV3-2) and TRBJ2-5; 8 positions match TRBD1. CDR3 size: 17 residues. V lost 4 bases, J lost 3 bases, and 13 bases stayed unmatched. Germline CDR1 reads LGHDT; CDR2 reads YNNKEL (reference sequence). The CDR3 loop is CASSPIHTWGQEETQYF. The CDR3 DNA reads TGTGCCAGCAGCCCCATCCATACGTGGGGACAGGAAGAGACCCAGTACTTC.

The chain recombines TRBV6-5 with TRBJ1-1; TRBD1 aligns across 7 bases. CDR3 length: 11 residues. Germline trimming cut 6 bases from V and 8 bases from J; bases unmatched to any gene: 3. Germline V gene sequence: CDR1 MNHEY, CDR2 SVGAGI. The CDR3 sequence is CASSRQGEAFF. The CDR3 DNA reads TGTGCCAGCAGCAGACAGGGAGAAGCTTTCTTT.

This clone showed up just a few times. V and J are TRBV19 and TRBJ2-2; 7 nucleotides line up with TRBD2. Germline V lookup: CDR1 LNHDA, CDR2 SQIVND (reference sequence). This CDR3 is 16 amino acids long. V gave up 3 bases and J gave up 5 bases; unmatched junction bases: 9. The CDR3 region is CASSIGPGGETGELFF. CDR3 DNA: TGTGCCAGTAGTATCGGTCCGGGAGGTGAAACCGGGGAGCTGTTTTTT.

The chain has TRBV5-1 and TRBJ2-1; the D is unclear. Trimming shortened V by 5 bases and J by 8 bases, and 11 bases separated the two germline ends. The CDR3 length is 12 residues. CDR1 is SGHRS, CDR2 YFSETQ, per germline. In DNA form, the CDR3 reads TGCGCCAGCAGGCTCGACCAGGATGAGCAGTTCTTC. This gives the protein CASRLDQDEQFF.

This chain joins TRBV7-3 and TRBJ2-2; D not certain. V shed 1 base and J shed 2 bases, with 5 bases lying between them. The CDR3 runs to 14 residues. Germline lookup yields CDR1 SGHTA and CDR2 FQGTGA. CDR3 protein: CASSLSRNTGELFF. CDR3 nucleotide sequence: TGTGCCAGCAGCTTAAGCAGAAACACCGGGGAGCTGTTTTTT.

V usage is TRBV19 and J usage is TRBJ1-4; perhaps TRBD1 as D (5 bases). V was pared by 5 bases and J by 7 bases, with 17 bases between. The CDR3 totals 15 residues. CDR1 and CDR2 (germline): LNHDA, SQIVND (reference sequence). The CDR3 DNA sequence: TGTGCCAGTAGTGGGCGGGACGGCGTTAGTGAAAAACTGTTTTTT. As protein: CASSGRDGVSEKLFF.

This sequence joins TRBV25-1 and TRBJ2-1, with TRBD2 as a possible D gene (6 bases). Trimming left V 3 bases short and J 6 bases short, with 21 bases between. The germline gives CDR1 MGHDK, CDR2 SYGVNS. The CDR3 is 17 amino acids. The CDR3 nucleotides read TGTGCCAGCAGTGACACATATACTAGCTCCAACCCCAATGAGCAGTTCTTC. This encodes CASSDTYTSSNPNEQFF.

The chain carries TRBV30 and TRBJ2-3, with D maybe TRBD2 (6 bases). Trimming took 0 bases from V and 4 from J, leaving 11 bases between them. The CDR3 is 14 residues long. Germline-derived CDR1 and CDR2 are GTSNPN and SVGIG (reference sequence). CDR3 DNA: TGTGCCTGGAGTGTGGGGACTCAGGCAGATACGCAGTATTTT. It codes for CAWSVGTQADTQYF. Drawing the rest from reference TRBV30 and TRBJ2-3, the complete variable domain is SQTIHQWPATLVQPVGSPLSLECTVEGTSNPNLYWYRQAAGRGLQLLFYSVGIGQISSEVPQNLSASRPQDRQFILSSKKLLLSDSGFYLCAWSVGTQADTQYFGPGTRLTVL.

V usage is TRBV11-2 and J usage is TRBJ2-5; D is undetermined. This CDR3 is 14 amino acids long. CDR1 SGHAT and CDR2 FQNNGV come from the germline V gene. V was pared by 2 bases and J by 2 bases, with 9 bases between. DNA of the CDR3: TGTGCCAGCAGCTTAAACGGTTTTCAAGAGACCCAGTACTTC. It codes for CASSLNGFQETQYF.

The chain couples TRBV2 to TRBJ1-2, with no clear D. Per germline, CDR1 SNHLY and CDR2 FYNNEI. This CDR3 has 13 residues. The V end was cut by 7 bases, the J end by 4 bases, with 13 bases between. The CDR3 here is CASKPGVIYGYTF. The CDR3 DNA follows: TGTGCCAGCAAACCCGGGGTTATCTATGGCTACACCTTC.

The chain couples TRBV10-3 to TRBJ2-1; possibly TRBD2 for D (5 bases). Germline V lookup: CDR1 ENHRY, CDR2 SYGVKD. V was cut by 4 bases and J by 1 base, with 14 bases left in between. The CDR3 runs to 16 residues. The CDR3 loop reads CAISGLAGSSYNEQFF. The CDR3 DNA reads TGTGCCATCAGTGGGCTTGCGGGCTCATCCTACAATGAGCAGTTCTTC.

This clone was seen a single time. DNA of the CDR3: TGCAGTGCTAGTAGGCGCAGCGGGAGATCGGAGACCCAGTACTTC. Translated: CSASRRSGRSETQYF. The chain uses TRBV20-1 and TRBJ2-5; 8 positions match TRBD2. This CDR3 contains 15 residues. Germline V gene lookup returns CDR1 DFQATT and CDR2 SNEGSKA (reference sequence). Germline trimming cut 3 bases from V and 5 bases from J; bases unmatched to any gene: 11.

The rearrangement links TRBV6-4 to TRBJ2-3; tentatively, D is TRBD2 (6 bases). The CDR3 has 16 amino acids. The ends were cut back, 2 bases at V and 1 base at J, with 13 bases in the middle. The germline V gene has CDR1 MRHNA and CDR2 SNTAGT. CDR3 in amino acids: CASSDVGLSGTDTQYF. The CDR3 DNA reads TGTGCCAGCAGTGACGTTGGACTAAGCGGCACAGATACGCAGTATTTT.

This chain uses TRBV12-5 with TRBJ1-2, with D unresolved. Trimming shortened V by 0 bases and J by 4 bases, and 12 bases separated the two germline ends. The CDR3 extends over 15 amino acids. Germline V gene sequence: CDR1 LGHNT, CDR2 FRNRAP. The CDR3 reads CASGLVPNSGYGYTF. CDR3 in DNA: TGTGCTAGTGGTTTGGTACCGAATTCGGGCTATGGCTACACCTTC.

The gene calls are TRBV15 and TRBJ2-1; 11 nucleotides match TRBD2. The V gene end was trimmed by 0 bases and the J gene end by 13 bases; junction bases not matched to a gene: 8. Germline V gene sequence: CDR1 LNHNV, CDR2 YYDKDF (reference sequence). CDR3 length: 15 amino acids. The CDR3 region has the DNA TGTGCCACCAGCAGAGATAGCACTAGCGGGAGATCTCAGTTCTTC. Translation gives CATSRDSTSGRSQFF. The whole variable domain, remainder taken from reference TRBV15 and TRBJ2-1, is DAMVIQNPRYQVTQFGKPVTLSCSQTLNHNVMYWYQQKSSQAPKLLFHYYDKDFNNEADTPDNFQSRRPNTSFCFLDIRSPGLGDTAMYLCATSRDSTSGRSQFFGPGTRLTVL.

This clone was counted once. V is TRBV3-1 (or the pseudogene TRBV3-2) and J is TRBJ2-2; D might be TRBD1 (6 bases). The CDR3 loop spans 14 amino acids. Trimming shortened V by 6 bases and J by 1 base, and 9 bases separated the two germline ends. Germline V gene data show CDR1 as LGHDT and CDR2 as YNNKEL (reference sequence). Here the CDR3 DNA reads TGTGCCAGCAGGGAGACAGGGAACACCGGGGAGCTGTTTTTT. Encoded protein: CASRETGNTGELFF.

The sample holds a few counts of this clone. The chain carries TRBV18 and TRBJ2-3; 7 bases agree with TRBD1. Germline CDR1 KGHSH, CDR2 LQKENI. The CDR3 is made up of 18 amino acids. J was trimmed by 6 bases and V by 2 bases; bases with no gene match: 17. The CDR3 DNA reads TGTGCCAGCTCACCAACCCTGCGACAGGGCCCCAACGTGGATACGCAGTATTTT. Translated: CASSPTLRQGPNVDTQYF.

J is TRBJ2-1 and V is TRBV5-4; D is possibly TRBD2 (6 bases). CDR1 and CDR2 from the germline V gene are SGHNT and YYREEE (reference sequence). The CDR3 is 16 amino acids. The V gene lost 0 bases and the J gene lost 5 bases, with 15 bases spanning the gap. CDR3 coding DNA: TGTGCCAGCAGCTTGGATGGAGGGAGACTGGACAATGAGCAGTTCTTC. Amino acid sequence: CASSLDGGRLDNEQFF.

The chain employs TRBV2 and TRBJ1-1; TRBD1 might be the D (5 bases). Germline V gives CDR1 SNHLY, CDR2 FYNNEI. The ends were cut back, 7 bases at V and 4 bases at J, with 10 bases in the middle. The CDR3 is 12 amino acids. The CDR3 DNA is TGTGCCAGCACGCAGGGTCGCACTGAAGCTTTCTTT. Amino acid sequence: CASTQGRTEAFF. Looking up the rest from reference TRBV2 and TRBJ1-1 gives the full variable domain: EPEVTQTPSHQVTQMGQEVILRCVPISNHLYFYWYRQILGQKVEFLVSFYNNEISEKSEIFDDQFSVERPDGSNFTLKIRSTKLEDSAMYFCASTQGRTEAFFGQGTRLTVV.

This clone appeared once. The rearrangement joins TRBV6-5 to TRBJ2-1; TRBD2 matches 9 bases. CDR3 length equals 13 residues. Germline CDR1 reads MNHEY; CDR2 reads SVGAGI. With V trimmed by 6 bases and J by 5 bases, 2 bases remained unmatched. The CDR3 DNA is TGTGCCAGCAGATCTAGCGGGGACAATGAGCAGTTCTTC. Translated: CASRSSGDNEQFF.

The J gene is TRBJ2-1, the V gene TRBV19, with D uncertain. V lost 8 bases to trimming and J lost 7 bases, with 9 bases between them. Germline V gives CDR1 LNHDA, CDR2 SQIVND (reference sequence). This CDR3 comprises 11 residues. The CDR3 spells CASQLRNEQFF. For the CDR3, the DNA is TGTGCCAGTCAACTTCGGAATGAGCAGTTCTTC. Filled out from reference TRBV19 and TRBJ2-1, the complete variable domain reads DGGITQSPKYLFRKEGQNVTLSCEQNLNHDAMYWYRQDPGQGLRLIYYSQIVNDFQKGDIAEGYSVSREKKESFPLTVTSAQKNPTAFYLCASQLRNEQFFGPGTRLTVL.

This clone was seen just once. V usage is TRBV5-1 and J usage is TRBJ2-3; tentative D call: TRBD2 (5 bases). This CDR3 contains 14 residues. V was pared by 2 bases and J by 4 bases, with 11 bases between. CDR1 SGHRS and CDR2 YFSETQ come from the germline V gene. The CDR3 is CASSLSLASDTQYF. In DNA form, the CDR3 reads TGCGCCAGCAGCTTAAGCCTAGCCTCAGATACGCAGTATTTT.

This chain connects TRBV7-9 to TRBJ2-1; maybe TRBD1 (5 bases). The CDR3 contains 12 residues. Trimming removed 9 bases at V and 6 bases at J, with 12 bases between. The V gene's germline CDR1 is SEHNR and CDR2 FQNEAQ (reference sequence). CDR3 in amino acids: CASGRAGNEQFF. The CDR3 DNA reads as TGTGCCAGTGGCAGGGCCGGCAATGAGCAGTTCTTC.